This T cell receptor (beta chain) was documented in a study of CD8 T cells in ankylosing spondylitis. Study results and caveats: Matched ankylosing spondylitis synovial fluid reportedly contained a significantly enriched population of disease-linked clones.

TCRdb itself ran the 5' RACE reads through MiXCR, one entry per CDR3 protein. The table includes over 130,000 distinct CDR3 sequences, 40% to 50% detected once. Germline V CDR1 and CDR2: SGHVT, SQSDAQ. The V end lost 0 bases, the J end lost 3 bases, and 11 bases lay between the germline ends. There are 15 residues in the CDR3. This clonotype was picked up one time. Its target is unknown. The clonotype originates from a male donor with ankylosing spondylitis. The specimen was synovial fluid, either unsorted or a sorted T cell fraction (not recorded which). The J gene is TRBJ1-1, the V gene TRBV7-4; D gene unclear. CDR3 amino acids: CASSLAPMFYTEAFF. CDR3 bases: TGTGCCAGCAGCTTAGCCCCAATGTTTTACACTGAAGCTTTCTTT. Complete variable domain (other parts from reference TRBV7-4 and TRBJ1-1): GAGVSQSPRYKVAKRGRDVALRCDSISGHVTLYWYRQTLGQGSEVLTYSQSDAQRDKSGRPSGRFSAERPERSVSTLKIQRTEQGDSAVYLCASSLAPMFYTEAFFGQGTRLTVV.